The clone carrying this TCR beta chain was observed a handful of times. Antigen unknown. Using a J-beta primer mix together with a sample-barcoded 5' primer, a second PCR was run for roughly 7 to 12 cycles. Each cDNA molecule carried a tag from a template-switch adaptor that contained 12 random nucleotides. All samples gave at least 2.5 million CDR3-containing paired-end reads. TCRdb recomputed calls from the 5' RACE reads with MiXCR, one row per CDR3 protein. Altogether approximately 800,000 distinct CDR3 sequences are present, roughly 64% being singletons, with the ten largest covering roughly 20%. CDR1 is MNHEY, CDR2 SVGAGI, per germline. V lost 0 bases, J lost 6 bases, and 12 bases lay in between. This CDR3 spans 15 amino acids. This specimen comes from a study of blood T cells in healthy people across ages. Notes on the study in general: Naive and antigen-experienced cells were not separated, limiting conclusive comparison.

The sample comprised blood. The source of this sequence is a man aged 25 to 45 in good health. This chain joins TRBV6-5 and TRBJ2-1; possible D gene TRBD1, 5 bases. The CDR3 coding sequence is TGTGCCAGCAGTTACTCCCCCCAAAGGGGCAATGAGCAGTTCTTC. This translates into CASSYSPQRGNEQFF.